One and the same sample provided the 8 T cell receptor beta chains below, sequenced in a study of blood T cell repertoires in COVID-19. TCRdb's copy holds only in-frame clones and misses some; the assay was immunoSEQ multiplex PCR. The table lists around 78,000 clones, roughly nine tenths of them singletons. The sample comprised peripheral blood. Source of these receptors: a woman aged 60-75 years with acute or convalescent COVID-19.

This chain joins TRBV12-3 or TRBV12-4 and TRBJ2-7, with unresolved D. The CDR3 sequence is 13 residues long. V lost 3 bases to trimming and J lost 6 bases, with 12 bases between them. The CDR3 sequence is CASSFQQAFEQYF. The CDR3, as DNA: TGTGCCAGCAGTTTCCAGCAGGCCTTCGAGCAGTACTTC.

This clone was counted between two and nine times. The V call is TRBV9, the J call TRBJ2-2; TRBD2 matches 11 bases. Per the germline V gene, CDR1 is SGDLS and CDR2 is YYNGEE. The CDR3 totals 18 residues. Unmatched junction bases numbered 7, after V lost 0 bases and J lost 3 bases. CDR3 protein: CASSVGSSGGADTGELFF. The CDR3 DNA sequence: TGTGCCAGCAGCGTAGGGAGTAGCGGGGGGGCCGACACCGGGGAGCTGTTTTTT.

The chain links TRBV18 to TRBJ2-7, with 11 nucleotides matching TRBD1. The length of the CDR3 is 14 residues. The J segment lost 9 bases and the V segment lost 5 bases, leaving 9 bases of the junction unmatched. In germline, CDR1 is KGHSH, CDR2 LQKENI. The CDR3 region is CASSAMDRGLGQYF. Here the CDR3 DNA reads TGTGCCAGCTCAGCCATGGACAGGGGGCTCGGGCAGTACTTC.

The chain is built from TRBV27 and TRBJ2-1; TRBD1 matches 9 bases. J was trimmed by 9 bases and V by 9 bases; bases with no gene match: 9. CDR1 is MNHEY and CDR2 is SMNVEV in the germline V gene (reference sequence). This CDR3 is 13 amino acids long. The CDR3 loop reads CASPPGQGGEQFF. Here the CDR3 DNA reads TGTGCCAGTCCGCCGGGACAGGGTGGTGAGCAGTTCTTC.

The genes are TRBV9 and TRBJ1-4; TRBD1 aligns across 7 bases. Germline CDR1 is SGDLS and CDR2 is YYNGEE. CDR3 length: 15 residues. V lost 3 bases to trimming and J lost 6 bases; unmatched junction nucleotides: 8. The CDR3 sequence: CASSAKGARDEKLFF. As DNA, the CDR3 is TGTGCCAGCAGCGCCAAGGGGGCGCGGGATGAAAAACTGTTTTTT.

This chain links TRBV4-1 with TRBJ2-7; perhaps TRBD2 as D (6 bases). The CDR3 runs 14 residues. Trimming pared 4 bases from V and 2 bases from J, leaving 12 bases between. Germline assignment: CDR1 MGHRA and CDR2 YSYEKL. In DNA, the CDR3 is TGCGCCAGCAGCCCTAGAGGCGGGACCTACGAGCAGTACTTC. This encodes CASSPRGGTYEQYF.

In its sample, this clone was seen once. The CDR3 sequence is CASSLKGQGGISGYTF. The CDR3 DNA reads TGTGCCAGCAGTTTAAAGGGACAGGGGGGTATATCGGGCTACACCTTC. The chain uses TRBV28 and TRBJ1-2; 11 nucleotides line up with TRBD1. Germline CDR1 and CDR2: MDHEN and SYDVKM. Trimming removed 2 bases from V and 8 bases from J; junction bases left unmatched: 10. There are 16 residues in the CDR3.

This rearrangement joins TRBV10-3 to TRBJ2-3; TRBD2 aligns across 7 bases. CDR3 length equals 14 residues. Germline-derived CDR1 and CDR2 are ENHRY and SYGVKD. V was clipped by 9 bases and J by 1 base; unmatched bases: 7. CDR3 DNA sequence: TGTGCCATAACGGCCGCGGGAGGCACAGATACGCAGTATTTT. Translated, it gives CAITAAGGTDTQYF.